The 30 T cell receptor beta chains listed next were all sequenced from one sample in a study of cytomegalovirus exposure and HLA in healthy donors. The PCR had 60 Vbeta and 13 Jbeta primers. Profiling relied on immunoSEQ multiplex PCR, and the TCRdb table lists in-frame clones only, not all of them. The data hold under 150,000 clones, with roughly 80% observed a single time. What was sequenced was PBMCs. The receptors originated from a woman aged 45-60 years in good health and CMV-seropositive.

CDR3 coding DNA: TGTGCCAGCAGTTACTCTGCGGGACAGCTAACATACGAGCAGTACTTC. Its protein product is CASSYSAGQLTYEQYF. This chain uses TRBV6-5 with TRBJ2-7, with D maybe TRBD1 (7 bases). The CDR3 runs 16 residues. CDR1 is MNHEY and CDR2 is SVGAGI in the germline V gene. The V gene lost 0 bases and the J gene lost 4 bases, with 16 bases spanning the gap.

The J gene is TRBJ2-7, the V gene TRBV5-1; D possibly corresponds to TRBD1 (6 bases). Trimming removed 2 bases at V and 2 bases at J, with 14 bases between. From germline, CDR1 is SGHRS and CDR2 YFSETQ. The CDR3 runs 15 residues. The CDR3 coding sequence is TGCGCCAGCAGCTTTTCGTTAGGGACACCCTACGAGCAGTACTTC. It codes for CASSFSLGTPYEQYF.

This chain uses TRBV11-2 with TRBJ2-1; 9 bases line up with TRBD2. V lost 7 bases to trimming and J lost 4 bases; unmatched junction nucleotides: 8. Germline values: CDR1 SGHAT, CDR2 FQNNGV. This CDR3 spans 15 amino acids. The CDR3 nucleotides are TGTGCCAGCAACGAGGTACTAGCGGGTTACAATGAGCAGTTCTTC. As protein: CASNEVLAGYNEQFF.

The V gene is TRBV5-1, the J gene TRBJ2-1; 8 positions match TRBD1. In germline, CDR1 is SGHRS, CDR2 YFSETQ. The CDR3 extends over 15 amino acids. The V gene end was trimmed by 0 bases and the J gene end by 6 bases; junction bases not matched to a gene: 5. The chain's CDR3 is CASSLGTGNGNEQFF. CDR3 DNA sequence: TGCGCCAGCAGCTTGGGGACAGGGAATGGCAATGAGCAGTTCTTC.

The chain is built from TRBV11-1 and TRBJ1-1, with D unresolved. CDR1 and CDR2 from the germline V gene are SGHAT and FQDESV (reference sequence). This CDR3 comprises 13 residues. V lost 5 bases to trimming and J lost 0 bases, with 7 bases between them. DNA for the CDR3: TGTGCCAGCAGCAAAAATATGAACACTGAAGCTTTCTTT. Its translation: CASSKNMNTEAFF.

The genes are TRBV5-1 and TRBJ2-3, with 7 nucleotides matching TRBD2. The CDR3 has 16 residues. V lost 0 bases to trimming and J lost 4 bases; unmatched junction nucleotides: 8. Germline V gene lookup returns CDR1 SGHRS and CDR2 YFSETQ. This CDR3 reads CASSLDAAGTSDTQYF. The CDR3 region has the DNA TGCGCCAGCAGCTTGGATGCAGCGGGGACTTCAGATACGCAGTATTTT.

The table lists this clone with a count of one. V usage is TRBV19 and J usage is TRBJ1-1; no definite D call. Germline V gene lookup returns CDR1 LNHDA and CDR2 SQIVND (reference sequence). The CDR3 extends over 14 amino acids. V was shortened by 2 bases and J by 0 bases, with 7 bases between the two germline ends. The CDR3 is CASSISLMNTEAFF. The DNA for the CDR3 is TGTGCCAGTAGTATAAGCCTAATGAACACTGAAGCTTTCTTT.

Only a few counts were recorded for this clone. CDR3 DNA: TGTGCCAGCAGCTTCGGACAGGCGAACACTGAAGCTTTCTTT. Protein product: CASSFGQANTEAFF. The chain carries TRBV7-2 and TRBJ1-1; 7 positions match TRBD1. After removal of 3 bases from V and 1 base from J, the junction contained 2 bases not matched to a gene. The CDR3 extends over 14 amino acids. Germline loops: CDR1 SGHTA, CDR2 FQGNSA.

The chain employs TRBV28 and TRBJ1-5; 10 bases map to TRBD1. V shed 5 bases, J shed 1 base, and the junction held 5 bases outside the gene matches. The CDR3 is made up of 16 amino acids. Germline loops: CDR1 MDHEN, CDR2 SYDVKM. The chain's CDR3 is CASSARDRGSNQPQHF. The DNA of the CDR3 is TGTGCCAGCAGTGCACGGGACAGGGGAAGCAATCAGCCCCAGCATTTT.

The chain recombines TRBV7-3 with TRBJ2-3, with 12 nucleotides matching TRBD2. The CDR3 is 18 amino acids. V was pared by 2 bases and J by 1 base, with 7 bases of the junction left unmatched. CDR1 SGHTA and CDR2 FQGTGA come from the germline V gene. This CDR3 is CASSLSSGGAVGTDTQYF. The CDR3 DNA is TGTGCCAGCAGCTTATCTAGCGGGGGGGCGGTCGGCACAGATACGCAGTATTTT.

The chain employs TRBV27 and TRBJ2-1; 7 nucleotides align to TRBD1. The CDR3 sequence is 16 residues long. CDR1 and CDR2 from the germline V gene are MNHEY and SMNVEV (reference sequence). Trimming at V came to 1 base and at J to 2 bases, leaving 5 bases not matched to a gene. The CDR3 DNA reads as TGTGCCAGCAGTTTATTTGGGACAGCCCCCTACAATGAGCAGTTCTTC. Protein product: CASSLFGTAPYNEQFF.

As DNA, the CDR3 is TGTGCCAGCAGCCGCGGTCCCTACGAGCAGTACTTC. The encoded protein is CASSRGPYEQYF. V is TRBV14 and J is TRBJ2-7; D remains ambiguous. Germline CDR1 reads SGHDN; CDR2 reads FVKESK. CDR3 length: 12 residues. The V end lost 4 bases, the J end lost 2 bases, and 6 bases lay between the germline ends. Full variable domain (outside the CDR3, taken from reference TRBV14 and TRBJ2-7): EAGVTQFPSHSVIEKGQTVTLRCDPISGHDNLYWYRRVMGKEIKFLLHFVKESKQDESGMPNNRFLAERTGGTYSTLKVQPAELEDSGVYFCASSRGPYEQYFGPGTRLTVT.

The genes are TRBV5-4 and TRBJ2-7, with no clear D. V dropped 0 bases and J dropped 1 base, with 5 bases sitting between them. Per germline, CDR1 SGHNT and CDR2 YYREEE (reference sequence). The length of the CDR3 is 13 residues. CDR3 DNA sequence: TGTGCCAGCAGCTTGGTCGGTTCCTACGAGCAGTACTTC. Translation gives CASSLVGSYEQYF. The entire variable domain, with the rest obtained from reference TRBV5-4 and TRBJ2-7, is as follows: ETGVTQSPTHLIKTRGQQVTLRCSSQSGHNTVSWYQQALGQGPQFIFQYYREEENGRGNFPPRFSGLQFPNYSSELNVNALELDDSALYLCASSLVGSYEQYFGPGTRLTVT.

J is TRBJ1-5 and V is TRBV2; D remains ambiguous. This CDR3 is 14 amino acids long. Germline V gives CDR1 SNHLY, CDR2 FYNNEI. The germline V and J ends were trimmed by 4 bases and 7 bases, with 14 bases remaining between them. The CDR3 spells CASSGSRVNQPQHF. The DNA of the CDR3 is TGTGCCAGCAGTGGCAGCCGGGTGAACCAGCCCCAGCATTTT.

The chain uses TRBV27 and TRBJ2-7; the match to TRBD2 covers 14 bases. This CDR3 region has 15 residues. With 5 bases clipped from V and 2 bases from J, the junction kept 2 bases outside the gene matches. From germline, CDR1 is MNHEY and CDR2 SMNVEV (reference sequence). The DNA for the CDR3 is TGTGCCAGCAGTAGACTAGCGGGGGGGGCCTACGAGCAGTACTTC. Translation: CASSRLAGGAYEQYF.

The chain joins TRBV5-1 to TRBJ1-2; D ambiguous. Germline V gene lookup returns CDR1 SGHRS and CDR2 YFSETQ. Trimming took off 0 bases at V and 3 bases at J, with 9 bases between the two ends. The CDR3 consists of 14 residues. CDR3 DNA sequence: TGCGCCAGCAGCTTGGGAGGGCCGGACTATGGCTACACCTTC. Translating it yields CASSLGGPDYGYTF.

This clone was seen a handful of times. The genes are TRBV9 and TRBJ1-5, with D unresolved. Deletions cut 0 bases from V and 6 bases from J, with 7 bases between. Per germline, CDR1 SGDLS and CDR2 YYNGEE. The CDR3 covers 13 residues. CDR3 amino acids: CASSVGAAQPQHF. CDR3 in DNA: TGTGCCAGCAGCGTAGGGGCAGCTCAGCCCCAGCATTTT.

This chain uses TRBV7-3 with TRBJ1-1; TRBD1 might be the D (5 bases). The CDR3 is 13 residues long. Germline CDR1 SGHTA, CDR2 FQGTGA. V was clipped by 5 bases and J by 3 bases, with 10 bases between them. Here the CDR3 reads CASSIRVDTEAFF. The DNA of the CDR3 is TGTGCCAGCAGCATCAGGGTGGACACTGAAGCTTTCTTT. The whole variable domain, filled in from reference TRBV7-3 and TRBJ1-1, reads GAGVSQTPSNKVTEKGKYVELRCDPISGHTALYWYRQSLGQGPEFLIYFQGTGAADDSGLPNDRFFAVRPEGSVSTLKIQRTERGDSAVYLCASSIRVDTEAFFGQGTRLTVV.

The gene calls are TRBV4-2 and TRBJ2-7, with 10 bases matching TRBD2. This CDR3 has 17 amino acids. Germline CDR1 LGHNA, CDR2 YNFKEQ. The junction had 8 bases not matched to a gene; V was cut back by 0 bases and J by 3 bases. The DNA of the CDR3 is TGTGCCAGCAGCCAAGATCGGTCTAGCGGGGGATTCTACGAGCAGTACTTC. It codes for CASSQDRSSGGFYEQYF.

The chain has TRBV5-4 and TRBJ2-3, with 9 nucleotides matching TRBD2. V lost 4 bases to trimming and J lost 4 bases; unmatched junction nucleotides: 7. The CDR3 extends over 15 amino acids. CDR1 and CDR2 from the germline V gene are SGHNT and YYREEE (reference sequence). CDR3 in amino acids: CASSRAGGTADTQYF. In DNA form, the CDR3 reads TGTGCCAGCAGCCGAGCGGGGGGTACCGCAGATACGCAGTATTTT.

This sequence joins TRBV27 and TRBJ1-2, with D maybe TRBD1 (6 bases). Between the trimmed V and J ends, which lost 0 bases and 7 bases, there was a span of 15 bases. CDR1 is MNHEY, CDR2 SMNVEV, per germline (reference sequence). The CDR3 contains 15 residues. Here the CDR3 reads CASSLSPGGALGYTF. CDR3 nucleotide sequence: TGTGCCAGCAGTTTATCTCCGGGGGGGGCGCTTGGCTACACCTTC.

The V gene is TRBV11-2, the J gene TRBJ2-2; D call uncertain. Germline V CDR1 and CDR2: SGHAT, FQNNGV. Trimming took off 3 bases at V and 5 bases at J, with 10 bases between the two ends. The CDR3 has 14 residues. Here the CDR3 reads CASSLSQRTGELFF. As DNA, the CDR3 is TGTGCCAGCAGCTTGAGTCAAAGAACCGGGGAGCTGTTTTTT.

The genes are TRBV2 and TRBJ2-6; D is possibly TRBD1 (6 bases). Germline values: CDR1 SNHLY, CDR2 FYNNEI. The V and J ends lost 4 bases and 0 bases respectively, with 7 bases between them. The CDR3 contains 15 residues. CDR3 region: CASSAQGSGANVLTF. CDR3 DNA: TGTGCCAGCAGTGCACAGGGCTCTGGGGCCAACGTCCTGACTTTC.

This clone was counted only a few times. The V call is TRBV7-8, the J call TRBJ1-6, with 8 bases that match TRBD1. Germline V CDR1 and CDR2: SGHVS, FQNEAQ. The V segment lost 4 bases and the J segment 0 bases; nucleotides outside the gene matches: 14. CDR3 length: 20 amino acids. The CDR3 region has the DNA TGTGCCAGCAGCTCAAGGGGACAGGCTGGGGAAAGCTCCTATAATTCACCCCTCCACTTT. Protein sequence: CASSSRGQAGESSYNSPLHF.

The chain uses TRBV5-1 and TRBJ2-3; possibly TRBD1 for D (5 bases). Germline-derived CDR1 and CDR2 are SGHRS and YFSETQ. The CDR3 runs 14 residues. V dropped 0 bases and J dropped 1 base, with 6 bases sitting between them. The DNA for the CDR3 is TGCGCCAGCAGCTTGGAAGGGGGCACAGATACGCAGTATTTT. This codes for CASSLEGGTDTQYF.

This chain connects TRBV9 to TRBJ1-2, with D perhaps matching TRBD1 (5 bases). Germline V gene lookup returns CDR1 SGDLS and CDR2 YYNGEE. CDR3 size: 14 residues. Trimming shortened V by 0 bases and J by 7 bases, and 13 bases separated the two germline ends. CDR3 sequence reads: CASSVESGRGGYTF. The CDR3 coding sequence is TGTGCCAGCAGCGTAGAGTCAGGGCGAGGTGGCTACACCTTC.

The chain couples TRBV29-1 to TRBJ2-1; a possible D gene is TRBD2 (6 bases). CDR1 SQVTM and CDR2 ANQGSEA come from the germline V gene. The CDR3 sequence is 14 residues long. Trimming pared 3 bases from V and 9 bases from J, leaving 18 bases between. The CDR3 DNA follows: TGCAGCGTTGAGGCTCTAACCGGGGGAAGTGAGCAGTTCTTC. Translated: CSVEALTGGSEQFF.

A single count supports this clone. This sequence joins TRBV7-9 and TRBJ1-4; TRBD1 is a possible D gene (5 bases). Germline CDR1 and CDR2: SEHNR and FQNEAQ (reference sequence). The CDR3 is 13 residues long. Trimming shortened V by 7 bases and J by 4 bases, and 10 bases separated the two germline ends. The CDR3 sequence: CASNRGDNEKLFF. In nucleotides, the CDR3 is TGTGCCAGCAATAGGGGCGATAATGAAAAACTGTTTTTT. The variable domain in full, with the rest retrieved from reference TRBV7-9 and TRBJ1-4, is DTGVSQNPRHKITKRGQNVTFRCDPISEHNRLYWYRQTLGQGPEFLTYFQNEAQLEKSRLLSDRFSAERPKGSFSTLEIQRTEQGDSAMYLCASNRGDNEKLFFGSGTQLSVL.

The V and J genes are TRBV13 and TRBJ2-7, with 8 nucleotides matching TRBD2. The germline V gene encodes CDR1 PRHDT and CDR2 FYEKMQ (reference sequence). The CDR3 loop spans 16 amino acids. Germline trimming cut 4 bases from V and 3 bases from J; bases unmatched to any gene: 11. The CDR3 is CASSSPRGGKDYEQYF. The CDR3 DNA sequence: TGTGCCAGCAGCTCCCCCCGGGGGGGCAAGGACTACGAGCAGTACTTC.

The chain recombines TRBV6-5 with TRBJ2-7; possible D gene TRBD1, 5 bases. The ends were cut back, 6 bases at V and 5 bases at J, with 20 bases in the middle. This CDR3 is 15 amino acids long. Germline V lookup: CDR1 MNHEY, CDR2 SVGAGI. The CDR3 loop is CASSPLAQGSDEQYF. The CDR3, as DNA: TGTGCCAGCAGCCCACTGGCTCAGGGTTCCGACGAGCAGTACTTC.